Presented here are 6 T cell receptor beta chains from one specimen sequenced in a study of blood T cell repertoires in COVID-19 (dated by TCRdb to the early 2020s). Preparation of the library involved the immunoSEQ multiplex PCR assay. TCRdb limited this immuneACCESS table to in-frame rearrangements with V and J called. A share of clones is missing; checked studies link under half to unresolved V genes, and the rest is unexplained. In this sample the table shows 70,000 to 85,000 clones, about 80% of which occur a single time. In total, the top ten clones hold about 9% of the sample. Material: peripheral blood. The source of these receptors is a human donor in a cohort sampled during active COVID-19.

About this clone: Other DNA variants within this sample encode the same CDR3. The chain is built from TRBV5-1 and TRBJ2-2; D perhaps matches TRBD1 (6 bases). This CDR3 spans 16 amino acids. CDR1 is SGHRS and CDR2 is YFSETQ in the germline V gene. Trimming pared 0 bases from V and 2 bases from J, leaving 11 bases between. Written as DNA, the CDR3 is TGCGCCAGCAGCTTGGCCGGGACAACTAACACCGGGGAGCTGTTTTTT. Protein: CASSLAGTTNTGELFF.

The chain is built from TRBV28 and TRBJ2-3; D uncertain. The CDR3 sequence is 12 residues long. Trimming removed 1 base at V and 4 bases at J, with 3 bases between. Germline lookup yields CDR1 MDHEN and CDR2 SYDVKM. CDR3 amino acids: CASSLSSDTQYF. The CDR3 DNA sequence: TGTGCCAGCAGTTTATCATCAGATACGCAGTATTTT.

This chain links TRBV28 with TRBJ2-6, with D perhaps TRBD2 (5 bases). This CDR3 is 16 amino acids long. Germline V gives CDR1 MDHEN, CDR2 SYDVKM. V lost 6 bases, J lost 0 bases, and 12 bases lay in between. CDR3 nucleotide sequence: TGTGCCAGCAGCCCACCGGGGAGCTCTGGGGCCAACGTCCTGACTTTC. It specifies CASSPPGSSGANVLTF. The full variable domain, with the rest looked up from reference TRBV28 and TRBJ2-6, is DVKVTQSSRYLVKRTGEKVFLECVQDMDHENMFWYRQDPGLGLRLIYFSYDVKMKEKGDIPEGYSVSREKKERFSLILESASTNQTSMYLCASSPPGSSGANVLTFGAGSRLTVL.

This clone was counted only a few times. This chain uses TRBV2 with TRBJ1-5; D is unclear. CDR3 length: 12 residues. V gave up 6 bases and J gave up 1 base, with 4 bases separating them. Germline V gene sequence: CDR1 SNHLY, CDR2 FYNNEI. The CDR3 region is CASSGSNQPQHF. The CDR3 nucleotides read TGTGCCAGCAGCGGGAGCAATCAGCCCCAGCATTTT.

V is TRBV19 and J is TRBJ1-6, with TRBD1 matching over 11 bases. The CDR3 covers 16 residues. Germline-derived CDR1 and CDR2 are LNHDA and SQIVND (reference sequence). V trimming: 5 bases; J trimming: 10 bases; junction bases outside the gene matches: 10. As DNA, the CDR3 is TGTGCCAGTAGTCCACGGACAGGGGGCGCCTTGTCACCCCTCCACTTT. As protein: CASSPRTGGALSPLHF.

The J gene is TRBJ2-3, the V gene TRBV30, with D possibly matching TRBD2 (6 bases). The CDR3 is 14 residues long. The V and J ends lost 3 bases and 2 bases respectively, with 12 bases between them. Germline CDR1 is GTSNPN and CDR2 is SVGIG (reference sequence). CDR3 protein: CAWSGSGHTDTQYF. The CDR3 DNA sequence: TGTGCCTGGAGCGGTAGCGGACACACAGATACGCAGTATTTT. Full variable domain (outside the CDR3, taken from reference TRBV30 and TRBJ2-3): SQTIHQWPATLVQPVGSPLSLECTVEGTSNPNLYWYRQAAGRGLQLLFYSVGIGQISSEVPQNLSASRPQDRQFILSSKKLLLSDSGFYLCAWSGSGHTDTQYFGPGTRLTVL.